A single sample gave rise to the 15 T cell receptor beta chains below, sequenced in a study of shared clonotypes between healthy human individuals. Assay used: immunoSEQ multiplex PCR; TCRdb lists only in-frame clones, some missing. The sample contains around 1.1 million clones, 75% to 80% of which appear only once. Sequencing was performed on memory CD4+ T cells from PBMCs. Subset given: CD45RA-negative fraction. Receptors were obtained from a young man in good health. Some clones in this sample may be carry-over from other donors' samples.

This rearrangement joins TRBV19 to TRBJ2-3; a weak D match, TRBD2 (6 bases). From germline, CDR1 is LNHDA and CDR2 SQIVND (reference sequence). The CDR3 is 14 amino acids. The V end was cut by 3 bases, the J end by 0 bases, with 7 bases between. The CDR3 bases are TGTGCCAGTAGTATTGGGACTAGCACAGATACGCAGTATTTT. It yields the protein CASSIGTSTDTQYF.

This clone was detected a few times. The chain joins TRBV28 to TRBJ2-7; 11 bases align to TRBD1. Trimming cost V 0 bases and J 5 bases; bases outside gene matches: 3. Germline V gene sequence: CDR1 MDHEN, CDR2 SYDVKM. The CDR3 covers 15 residues. CDR3 bases: TGTGCCAGCAGTTTATGGGGACAGGGGGTTCACGAGCAGTACTTC. Translated, it gives CASSLWGQGVHEQYF.

This clone was counted a few times. The V gene is TRBV28, the J gene TRBJ2-1; 8 bases map to TRBD2. This CDR3 comprises 16 residues. J was trimmed by 2 bases and V by 4 bases; bases with no gene match: 7. Germline CDR1 is MDHEN and CDR2 is SYDVKM. The CDR3 reads CASSSPPGLAYNEQFF. The CDR3 coding sequence is TGTGCCAGCAGTTCGCCTCCGGGACTAGCCTACAATGAGCAGTTCTTC.

The genes are TRBV15 and TRBJ2-6; D call uncertain. Trimming pared 1 base from V and 4 bases from J, leaving 2 bases between. CDR3 size: 13 residues. From germline, CDR1 is LNHNV and CDR2 YYDKDF (reference sequence). Here the CDR3 reads CATSRAGANVLTF. The CDR3 nucleotides read TGTGCCACCAGCAGAGCCGGGGCCAACGTCCTGACTTTC.

The gene calls are TRBV27 and TRBJ2-7, with D perhaps TRBD1 (5 bases). This CDR3 comprises 15 residues. V was cut by 3 bases and J by 3 bases, with 15 bases left in between. Germline CDR1 is MNHEY and CDR2 is SMNVEV (reference sequence). The CDR3 DNA reads TGTGCCAGCAGTTTCGACGGCCCTAGGGGCTACGAGCAGTACTTC. Its translation is CASSFDGPRGYEQYF.

The V gene is TRBV23-1, the J gene TRBJ2-1, with 7 positions matching TRBD1. TRBV23-1 is given ORF status, its function remaining uncertain. The length of the CDR3 is 13 residues. CDR3 loop: CVHRGHPYNEQFF. CDR3 nucleotides: TGCGTCCATAGGGGGCACCCATACAATGAGCAGTTCTTC.

J is TRBJ2-5 and V is TRBV5-6; tentative D call: TRBD1 (5 bases). The CDR3 loop spans 14 amino acids. Germline lookup yields CDR1 SGHDT and CDR2 YYEEEE. V was shortened by 0 bases and J by 5 bases, with 11 bases between the two germline ends. CDR3 DNA sequence: TGTGCCAGCAGCTTGGGAGTATGGGGCGAGACCCAGTACTTC. Protein sequence: CASSLGVWGETQYF.

The chain carries TRBV5-1 and TRBJ2-1; 9 positions agree with TRBD2. The V gene end was trimmed by 4 bases and the J gene end by 7 bases; junction bases not matched to a gene: 3. Germline V gene data show CDR1 as SGHRS and CDR2 as YFSETQ. The CDR3 has 13 amino acids. The CDR3 DNA sequence: TGCGCCAGCAGCCGACTAGCGGAAAATGAGCAGTTCTTC. This sequence encodes CASSRLAENEQFF.

The chain employs TRBV28 and TRBJ1-1; a possible D gene is TRBD1 (5 bases). The CDR3 sequence is 14 residues long. The germline V and J ends were trimmed by 5 bases and 6 bases, with 16 bases remaining between them. The germline V gene has CDR1 MDHEN and CDR2 SYDVKM. CDR3 amino acids: CASSEVTGVAEAFF. The CDR3 region has the DNA TGTGCCAGCAGTGAAGTGACGGGGGTAGCTGAAGCTTTCTTT. Based on the CDR3 plus reference TRBV28 and TRBJ1-1, the full variable domain is DVKVTQSSRYLVKRTGEKVFLECVQDMDHENMFWYRQDPGLGLRLIYFSYDVKMKEKGDIPEGYSVSREKKERFSLILESASTNQTSMYLCASSEVTGVAEAFFGQGTRLTVV.

The J gene is TRBJ1-5, the V gene TRBV15; D is undetermined. This CDR3 spans 15 amino acids. Deletions cut 2 bases from V and 2 bases from J, with 10 bases between. Germline CDR1 LNHNV, CDR2 YYDKDF (reference sequence). The CDR3 DNA is TGTGCCACCAGCAGAAAGGTCATCGGCAATCAGCCCCAGCATTTT. This gives the protein CATSRKVIGNQPQHF.

This rearrangement joins TRBV5-1 to TRBJ2-1; 8 positions match TRBD1. Looked up from germline, CDR1 is SGHRS and CDR2 is YFSETQ. This CDR3 is built from 14 residues. V shed 1 base, J shed 7 bases, and the junction held 4 bases outside the gene matches. The DNA for the CDR3 is TGCGCCAGCAGCTTGCAGGGGGCGGAAAATGAGCAGTTCTTC. This sequence encodes CASSLQGAENEQFF.

The V call is TRBV10-2, the J call TRBJ2-5; tentative D call: TRBD1 (5 bases). The J call could be wrong; TRBJ2-7 is a better fit for the DNA end. CDR1 is WSHSY and CDR2 is SAAADI in the germline V gene. The CDR3 is made up of 13 amino acids. CDR3 sequence reads: CASRVTATYEQYF. The DNA of the CDR3 is TGCGCCAGCAGGGTGACAGCAACCTACGAGCAGTACTTC.

This sequence joins TRBV6-5 and TRBJ2-1; TRBD2 matches at 11 bases. The CDR3 totals 13 residues. Germline loops: CDR1 MNHEY, CDR2 SVGAGI. The J segment lost 7 bases and the V segment lost 6 bases, leaving 2 bases of the junction unmatched. CDR3 DNA: TGTGCCAGCAGCCGGACTAGCGGGAATGAGCAGTTCTTC. Translation: CASSRTSGNEQFF.

The sample holds a few counts of this clone. The chain uses TRBV5-1 and TRBJ2-3, with 11 nucleotides matching TRBD2. V dropped 0 bases and J dropped 2; count of bases not matched to a gene: 2. Germline assignment: CDR1 SGHRS and CDR2 YFSETQ. This CDR3 has 16 amino acids. The CDR3 loop is CASSLEGLAATDTQYF. The CDR3 DNA follows: TGCGCCAGCAGCTTGGAGGGACTAGCGGCCACAGATACGCAGTATTTT.

The chain combines TRBV28 with TRBJ2-3; 8 nucleotides agree with TRBD2. Germline V CDR1 and CDR2: MDHEN, SYDVKM. Trimming at V came to 3 bases and at J to 10 bases, leaving 9 bases not matched to a gene. CDR3 length: 14 amino acids. CDR3 sequence: CASSLSGTRVAQYF. As DNA, the CDR3 is TGTGCCAGCAGTTTGTCTGGGACTAGAGTAGCGCAGTATTTT. The full variable domain, rest sourced from reference TRBV28 and TRBJ2-3, is DVKVTQSSRYLVKRTGEKVFLECVQDMDHENMFWYRQDPGLGLRLIYFSYDVKMKEKGDIPEGYSVSREKKERFSLILESASTNQTSMYLCASSLSGTRVAQYFGPGTRLTVL.